This T cell receptor beta chain was recovered during a study of post-analysis software for immune sequencing data. Study outcomes and limitations: TRBV segments more frequent in patients than in controls numbered several and included TRBV5-6, TRBV5-1 and TRBV20-1.

To note about this clonotype: Its antigen is undetermined.

Germline assignment: CDR1 KGHSH and CDR2 LQKENI. CDR3 size: 12 residues. V lost 3 bases and J 5 bases, leaving 7 bases between the germline ends. cDNA libraries of TCR beta carried unique molecular identifiers. TCRdb reprocessed the PCR reads with MiXCR, giving one entry per CDR3 protein. The repertoire consists of some 690,000 distinct CDR3 sequences, with 55% to 70% occurring once and the leading ten covering roughly 10%. Input material: blood. The chain carries TRBV18 and TRBJ1-2, with D hard to call. The TCR comes from a girl aged 2-9 years with multiple sclerosis. The CDR3: CASSPREYGYTF. The CDR3 DNA reads as TGTGCCAGCTCACCCCGGGAGTATGGCTACACCTTC.